What follows describes a single TCR beta chain. Its target is not known. The data are from a study of cytomegalovirus exposure and HLA in healthy donors. Study conclusions and caveats: Most TCR beta V segments were productive about 90% or about 30% of the time in an earlier analysis. Later analysis showed most CMV-associated TCR beta chains appearing HLA-restricted.

J lost 4 bases, V lost 1 base, and 10 bases had no gene match. CDR1 is LNHDA, CDR2 SQIVND, per germline (reference sequence). The CDR3 sequence is 18 residues long. Use of 60 Vbeta and 13 Jbeta primers characterized the PCR. The table came from immunoSEQ multiplex PCR; TCRdb's copy has only in-frame clones and leaves some out. The sample contains roughly 34,000 clones, 75% to 90% of which appear only once. This clonotype originated in a male donor in good health and CMV-seronegative. J is TRBJ2-5 and V is TRBV19, with 12 bases lining up with TRBD2. Sequencing used PBMCs. CDR3 nucleotides: TGTGCCAGTAGTATAGTGGCTAGCGGGAGGGCCACTAGAGAGACCCAGTACTTC. The encoded protein is CASSIVASGRATRETQYF.